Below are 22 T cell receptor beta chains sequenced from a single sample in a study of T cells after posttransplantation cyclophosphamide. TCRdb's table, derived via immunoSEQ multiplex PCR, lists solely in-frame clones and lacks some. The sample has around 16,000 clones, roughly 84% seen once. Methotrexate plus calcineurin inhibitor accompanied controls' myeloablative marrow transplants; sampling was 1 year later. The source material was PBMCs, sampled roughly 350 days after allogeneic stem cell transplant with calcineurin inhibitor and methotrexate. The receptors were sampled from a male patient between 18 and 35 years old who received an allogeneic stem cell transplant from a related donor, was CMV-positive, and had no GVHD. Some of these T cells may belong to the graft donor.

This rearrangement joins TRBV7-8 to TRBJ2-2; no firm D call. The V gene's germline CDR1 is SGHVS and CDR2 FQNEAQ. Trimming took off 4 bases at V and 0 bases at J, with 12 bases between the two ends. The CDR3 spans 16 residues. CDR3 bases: TGTGCCAGCAGCTCAACCTTAGACACGAACACCGGGGAGCTGTTTTTT. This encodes CASSSTLDTNTGELFF.

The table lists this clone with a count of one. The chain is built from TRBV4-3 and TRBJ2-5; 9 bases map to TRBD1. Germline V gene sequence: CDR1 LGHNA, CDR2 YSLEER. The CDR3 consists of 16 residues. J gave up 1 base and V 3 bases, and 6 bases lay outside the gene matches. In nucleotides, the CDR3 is TGCGCCAGCAGCCACACTCGGGGACAGGGCCAAGAGACCCAGTACTTC. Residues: CASSHTRGQGQETQYF.

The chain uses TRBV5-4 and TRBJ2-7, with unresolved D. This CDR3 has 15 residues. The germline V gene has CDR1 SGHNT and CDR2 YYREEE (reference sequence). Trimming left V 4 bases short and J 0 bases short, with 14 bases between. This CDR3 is CASSPYSGSSYEQYF. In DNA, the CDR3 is TGTGCCAGCAGCCCCTACAGTGGTTCCTCCTACGAGCAGTACTTC.

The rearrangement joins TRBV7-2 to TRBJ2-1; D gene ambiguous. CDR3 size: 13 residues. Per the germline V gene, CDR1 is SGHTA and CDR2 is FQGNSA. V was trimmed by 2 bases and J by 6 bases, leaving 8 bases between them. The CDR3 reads CASSLISSNEQFF. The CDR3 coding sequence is TGTGCCAGCAGCTTAATTTCCAGCAATGAGCAGTTCTTC. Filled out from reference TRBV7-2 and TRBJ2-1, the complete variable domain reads GAGVSQSPSNKVTEKGKDVELRCDPISGHTALYWYRQSLGQGLEFLIYFQGNSAPDKSGLPSDRFSAERTGGSVSTLTIQRTQQEDSAVYLCASSLISSNEQFFGPGTRLTVL.

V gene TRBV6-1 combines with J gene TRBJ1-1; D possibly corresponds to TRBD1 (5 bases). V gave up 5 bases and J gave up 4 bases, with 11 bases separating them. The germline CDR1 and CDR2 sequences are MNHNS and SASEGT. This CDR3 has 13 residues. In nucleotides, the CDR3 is TGTGCCAGCAGTACCAGGACACCCACTGAAGCTTTCTTT. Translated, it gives CASSTRTPTEAFF.

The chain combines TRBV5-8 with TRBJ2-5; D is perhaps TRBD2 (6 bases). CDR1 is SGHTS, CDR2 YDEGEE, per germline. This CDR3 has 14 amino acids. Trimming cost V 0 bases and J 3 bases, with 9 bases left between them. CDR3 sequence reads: CASSLETGEETQYF. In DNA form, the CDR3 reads TGTGCCAGCAGCTTGGAGACGGGGGAAGAGACCCAGTACTTC. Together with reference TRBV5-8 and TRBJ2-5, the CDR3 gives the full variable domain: EAGVTQSPTHLIKTRGQQATLRCSPISGHTSVYWYQQALGLGLQFLLWYDEGEERNRGNFPPRFSGRQFPNYSSELNVNALELEDSALYLCASSLETGEETQYFGPGTRLLVL.

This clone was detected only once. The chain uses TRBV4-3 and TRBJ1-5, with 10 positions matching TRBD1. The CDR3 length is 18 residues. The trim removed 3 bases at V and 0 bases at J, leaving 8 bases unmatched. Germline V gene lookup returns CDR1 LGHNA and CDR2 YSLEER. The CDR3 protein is CASSQRQGAFFSNQPQHF. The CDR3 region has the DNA TGCGCCAGCAGCCAGCGACAGGGGGCTTTCTTTAGCAATCAGCCCCAGCATTTT.

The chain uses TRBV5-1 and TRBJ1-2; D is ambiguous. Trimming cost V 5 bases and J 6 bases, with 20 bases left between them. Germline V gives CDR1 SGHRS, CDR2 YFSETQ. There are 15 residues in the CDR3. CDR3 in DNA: TGCGCCAGCAGTTCCGGATCGAGACTTAGAGATGGCTACACCTTC. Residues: CASSSGSRLRDGYTF.

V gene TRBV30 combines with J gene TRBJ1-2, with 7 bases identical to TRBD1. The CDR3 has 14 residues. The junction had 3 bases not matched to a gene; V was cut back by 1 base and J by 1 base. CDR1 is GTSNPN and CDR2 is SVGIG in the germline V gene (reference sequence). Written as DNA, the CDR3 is TGTGCCTGGAGTGGGGACAGAGGTAACTATGGCTACACCTTC. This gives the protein CAWSGDRGNYGYTF.

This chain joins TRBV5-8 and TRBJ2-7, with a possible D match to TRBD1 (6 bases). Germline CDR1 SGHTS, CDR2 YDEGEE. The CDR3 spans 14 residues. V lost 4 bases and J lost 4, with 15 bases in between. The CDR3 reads CASSPRTVAYEQYF. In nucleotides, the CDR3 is TGTGCCAGCAGCCCGAGGACAGTTGCGTACGAGCAGTACTTC.

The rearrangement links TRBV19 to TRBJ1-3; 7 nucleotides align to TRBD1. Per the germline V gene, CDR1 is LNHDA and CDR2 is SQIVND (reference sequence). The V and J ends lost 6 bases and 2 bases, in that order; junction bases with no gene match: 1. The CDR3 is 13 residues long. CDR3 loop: CASSGTAGNTIYF. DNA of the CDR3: TGTGCCAGTAGCGGGACAGCTGGAAACACCATATATTTT.

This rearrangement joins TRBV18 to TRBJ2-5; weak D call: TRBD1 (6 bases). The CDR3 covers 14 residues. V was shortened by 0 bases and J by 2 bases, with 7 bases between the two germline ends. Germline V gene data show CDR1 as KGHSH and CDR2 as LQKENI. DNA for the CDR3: TGTGCCAGCTCACCACCGGGACAACAAGAGACCCAGTACTTC. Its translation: CASSPPGQQETQYF.

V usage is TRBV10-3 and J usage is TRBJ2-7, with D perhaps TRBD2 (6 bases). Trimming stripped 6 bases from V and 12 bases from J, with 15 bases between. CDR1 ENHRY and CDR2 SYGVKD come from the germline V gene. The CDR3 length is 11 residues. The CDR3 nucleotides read TGTGCCATCAGCCGGGACTCCGTTCCGTACTTC. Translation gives CAISRDSVPYF.

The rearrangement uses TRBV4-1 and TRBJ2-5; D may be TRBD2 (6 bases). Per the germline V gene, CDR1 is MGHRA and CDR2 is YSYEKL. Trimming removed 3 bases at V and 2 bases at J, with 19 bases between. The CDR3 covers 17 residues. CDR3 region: CASSQAPRGDLQETQYF. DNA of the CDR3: TGCGCCAGCAGCCAGGCCCCCCGCGGGGACCTTCAAGAGACCCAGTACTTC.

The CDR3 bases are TGTGCCAGCAGCTCGGGACTAGCGGGGGCCTCTGGGGCCAACGTCCTGACTTTC. The encoded protein is CASSSGLAGASGANVLTF. This chain uses TRBV7-2 with TRBJ2-6, with 14 bases aligning to TRBD2. Unmatched junction bases numbered 2, after V lost 4 bases and J lost 0 bases. This CDR3 comprises 18 residues. CDR1 is SGHTA and CDR2 is FQGNSA in the germline V gene.

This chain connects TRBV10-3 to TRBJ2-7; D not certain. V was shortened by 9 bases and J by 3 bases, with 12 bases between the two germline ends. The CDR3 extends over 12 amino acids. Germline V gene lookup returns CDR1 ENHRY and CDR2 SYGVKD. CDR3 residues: CAIKERNYEQYF. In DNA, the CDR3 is TGTGCCATAAAGGAGAGAAACTACGAGCAGTACTTC.

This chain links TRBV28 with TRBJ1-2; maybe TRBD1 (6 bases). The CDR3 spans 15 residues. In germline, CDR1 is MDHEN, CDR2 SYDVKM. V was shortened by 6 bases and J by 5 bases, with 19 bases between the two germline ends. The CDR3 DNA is TGTGCCAGCAGCCTGGGGGGGCCTTGGGCTTATGGCTACACCTTC. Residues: CASSLGGPWAYGYTF.

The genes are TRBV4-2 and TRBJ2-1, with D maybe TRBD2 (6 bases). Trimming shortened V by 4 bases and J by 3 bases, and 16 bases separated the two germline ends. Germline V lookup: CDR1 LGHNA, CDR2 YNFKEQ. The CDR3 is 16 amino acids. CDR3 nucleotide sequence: TGTGCCAGCAGCCGTCAGAGGGGCGGGGACTACAATGAGCAGTTCTTC. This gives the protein CASSRQRGGDYNEQFF.

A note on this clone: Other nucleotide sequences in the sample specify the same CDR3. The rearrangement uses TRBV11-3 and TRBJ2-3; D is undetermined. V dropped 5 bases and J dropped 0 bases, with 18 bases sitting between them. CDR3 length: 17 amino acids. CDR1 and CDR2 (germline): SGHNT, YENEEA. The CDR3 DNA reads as TGTGCCAGCAGCCCCAACCTACTCGCGGCAAGCACAGATACGCAGTATTTT. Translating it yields CASSPNLLAASTDTQYF.

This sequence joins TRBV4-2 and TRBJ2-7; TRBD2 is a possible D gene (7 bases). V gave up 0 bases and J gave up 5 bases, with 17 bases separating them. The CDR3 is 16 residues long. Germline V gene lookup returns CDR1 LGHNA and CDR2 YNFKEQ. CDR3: CASSQDRGGGPDEQYF. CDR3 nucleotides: TGTGCCAGCAGCCAAGATCGAGGGGGAGGGCCGGACGAGCAGTACTTC.

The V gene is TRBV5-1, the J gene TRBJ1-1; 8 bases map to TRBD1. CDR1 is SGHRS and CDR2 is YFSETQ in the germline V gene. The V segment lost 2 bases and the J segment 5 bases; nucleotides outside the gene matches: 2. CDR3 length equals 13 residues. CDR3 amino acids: CASSFTGGTEAFF. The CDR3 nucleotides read TGCGCCAGCAGCTTTACAGGGGGGACTGAAGCTTTCTTT.

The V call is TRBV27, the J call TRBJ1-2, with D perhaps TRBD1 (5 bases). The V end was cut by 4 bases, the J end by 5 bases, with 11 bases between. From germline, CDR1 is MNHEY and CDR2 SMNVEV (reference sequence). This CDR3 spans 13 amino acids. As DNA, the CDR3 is TGTGCCAGCAGTTCCAGGGATTCATATGGCTACACCTTC. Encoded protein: CASSSRDSYGYTF.